Included here is one T cell receptor (beta chain) sequence, with context. This sample is drawn from a study of blood T cell repertoires in COVID-19. Only in-frame clones appear in the TCRdb table, and some are missing; sequencing was by immunoSEQ multiplex PCR. The sample shows approximately 220,000 clones, about 88% of them seen only once. This CDR3 has 20 amino acids. The trim removed 2 bases at V and 1 base at J, leaving 13 bases unmatched. Germline assignment: CDR1 SGDLS and CDR2 YYNGEE. Sequencing used peripheral blood. V and J are TRBV9 and TRBJ2-5, with 14 bases identical to TRBD2. This receptor was obtained from a man aged 40-55 years with acute or convalescent COVID-19. This CDR3 reads CASSVRGKTSGRGAQETQYF. The CDR3 nucleotides read TGTGCCAGCAGCGTCAGAGGGAAGACTAGCGGGAGGGGGGCCCAAGAGACCCAGTACTTC.